The sample holds a few counts of the clone carrying this T cell receptor (beta chain). The target antigen is unknown. These data belong to a study of blood T cells in healthy people across ages. Donors were healthy Caucasian individuals from Russia aged about 6 to 100. About 10 milliliters of peripheral blood were drawn from each donor into EDTA-treated tubes. Through a sample-barcoded 5' primer and a J-beta primer mix, a second PCR was run for about 6 to 12 cycles. A single record per CDR3 protein comes from TCRdb applying MiXCR to the 5' RACE reads. The repertoire holds some 1.5 million distinct CDR3 sequences, 35% to 45% seen once, with approximately 4% in the top ten. The CDR3 loop spans 14 amino acids. The germline CDR1 and CDR2 sequences are SGDLS and YYNGEE. Trimming removed 2 bases from V and 7 bases from J, with 15 bases in between. Study-wide results and caveats: Researchers report that TCR beta diversity correlated strongly with naive T cell percentage. The study lacked donor CMV status, which possibly confounded expanded clonotype changes.

The receptor was isolated from a young woman in good health. The chain combines TRBV9 with TRBJ1-2, with D perhaps matching TRBD1 (6 bases). Source material: blood. CDR3 residues: CASSVFGGALGYTF. DNA for the CDR3: TGTGCCAGCAGCGTTTTCGGGGGGGCCCTTGGCTACACCTTC.